This T cell receptor beta chain was found in a study of CD8+ T cells in alopecia areata. RNA extraction and reverse transcription yielded cDNA as sequencing template. Profiled with immunoSEQ multiplex PCR; TCRdb holds only in-frame clones, not every one. This sample has approximately 120,000 clones; around 50% occur once, and the top ten carry more than 9%. In this sample, this clone turned up many times. The target antigen is unknown. CD4+ and CD8+ T cells were sorted from PBMCs. Findings and limits, study-wide: Normal scalp showed lower clonality than lesional scalp, especially alopecia totalis/universalis.

The CDR3 loop spans 16 amino acids. Germline V gives CDR1 LGHNA, CDR2 YSLEER. The J segment lost 4 bases and the V segment lost 3 bases, leaving 9 bases of the junction unmatched. The chain links TRBV4-3 to TRBJ2-3; 8 bases fit TRBD2. The sequenced material came from NKG2D-low CD8+ T cells sorted from blood. This TCR derives from a human donor with alopecia areata. Here the CDR3 reads CASSQRAGEAADTQYF. CDR3 coding DNA: TGCGCCAGCAGCCAGCGAGCGGGAGAAGCGGCAGATACGCAGTATTTT.